This TCR beta chain was captured in a study of breast tumors, draining lymph nodes, adjacent tissues. Study outcomes and limitations: The lymph node origin of tumor T cells was framed as consistent with a hypothesis, not demonstrated. Tumor and nontumor repertoires were significantly more similar in luminal-like than in basal-like breast cancer. Tumors had less TCR diversity than lymph nodes, more than nontumor tissue. Findings are consistent with lymph node origin and intratumoral expansion of most tumor T cells.

Via MiXCR, TCRdb re-called the multiplex PCR reads, giving one row per CDR3 protein. The profile shows 66,000 or so distinct CDR3 sequences, roughly 40% of them singletons. In the case of this clonotype: No antigen is known for it.

Sequenced input: breast tumor tissue. This clonotype originated in a female donor with breast cancer. Some clones in this sample may be carry-over from other donors' samples.

Here the CDR3 DNA reads TGTGCCAGCACCCGGGGACCGCAGTATTTT. This codes for CASTRGPQYF. The gene calls are TRBV11-3 and TRBJ2-3; D possibly matches TRBD1 or TRBD2 (5 bases each). CDR3 size: 10 residues. V gave up 7 bases and J gave up 10 bases, with 9 bases separating them. From germline, CDR1 is SGHNT and CDR2 YENEEA.